A single sample is the source of the 26 T cell receptor beta chains below, sequenced in a study of T cells in Graves' hyperthyroidism and ophthalmopathy. The source material, RNA transcripts, was used to amplify TCR beta CDR3 regions. When the TCR CDR3 underwent first-round RT-PCR, the HTBI primer set was used. TCRdb reprocessed the multiplex PCR reads with MiXCR, giving one entry per CDR3 protein. The sample gives roughly 580,000 distinct CDR3 sequences, 35% to 55% of which show up once; just under 8.5% is in the top ten. Sequenced sample: peripheral blood or thyroid tissue (not recorded which). These receptor sequences come from a woman between 18 and 29 years old with Graves' hyperthyroidism.

This clonotype occurred a few times. V is TRBV2 and J is TRBJ1-1, with D possibly TRBD1 on 5 matching bases. Germline loops: CDR1 SNHLY, CDR2 FYNNEI. The CDR3 loop spans 13 amino acids. The V gene lost 8 bases and the J gene lost 0 bases, with 10 bases spanning the gap. The DNA for the CDR3 is TGTGCCAGCGGAACAGGTATGAACACTGAAGCTTTCTTT. It translates to CASGTGMNTEAFF.

This clonotype was recorded a few times. Here the CDR3 DNA reads TGTGCCAGCAGTCGGACTAGCGGGAGGACCGGGGAGCTGTTTTTT. It translates to CASSRTSGRTGELFF. This rearrangement joins TRBV2 to TRBJ2-2, with TRBD2 matching over 14 bases. The CDR3 extends over 15 amino acids. Germline CDR1 is SNHLY and CDR2 is FYNNEI. Trimming at V came to 5 bases and at J to 5 bases, leaving 1 base not matched to a gene.

In this sample, this clonotype turned up a few times. V and J are TRBV15 and TRBJ1-2, with 9 bases fitting TRBD1. Germline values: CDR1 LNHNV, CDR2 YYDKDF (reference sequence). The V and J ends lost 1 base and 3 bases, in that order; junction bases with no gene match: 0. The CDR3 is 14 residues long. The CDR3 region has the DNA TGTGCCACCAGCAGAGGGACAGGGGACTATGGCTACACCTTC. Translation: CATSRGTGDYGYTF.

The table lists this clonotype with a few counts. The chain uses TRBV20-1 and TRBJ2-7, with a tentative D call TRBD1 (6 bases). From germline, CDR1 is DFQATT and CDR2 SNEGSKA (reference sequence). V dropped 2 bases and J dropped 4 bases, with 12 bases sitting between them. The CDR3 has 13 amino acids. CDR3 nucleotide sequence: TGCAGTGCTAGAAGCGGAACAGGGTACGAGCAGTACTTC. It is translated as CSARSGTGYEQYF.

To note about this clonotype: One end of the junction fails to match germline, which may point to a read error. The CDR3, as DNA: TGTGCTAGCAGCCACGGGTTGGGGCAGTACTTC. Its translation is CASSHGLGQYF. The V and J genes are TRBV7-6 and TRBJ2-7; D remains unclear. The CDR3 length is 11 residues. CDR1 is SGHVS and CDR2 is FNYEAQ in the germline V gene.

In the case of this clonotype: A clone one base away is much larger, so this may be a read error. The J gene is TRBJ1-3, the V gene TRBV2; TRBD1 matches at 8 bases. The V and J ends lost 1 base and 3 bases, in that order; junction bases with no gene match: 5. Germline assignment: CDR1 SNHLY and CDR2 FYNNEI. CDR3 size: 16 residues. The CDR3 coding sequence is TGTGCCAGCAGTGAAGGGACAGGGAATCGTGGAAACACCATATATTTT. Encoded protein: CASSEGTGNRGNTIYF.

The chain has TRBV9 and TRBJ2-2; D is undetermined. The ends were cut back, 1 base at V and 6 bases at J, with 7 bases in the middle. Germline loops: CDR1 SGDLS, CDR2 YYNGEE. This CDR3 is built from 13 residues. The CDR3 loop is CASSVLRSGELFF. The CDR3 nucleotides are TGTGCCAGCAGCGTATTAAGGTCCGGGGAGCTGTTTTTT.

The chain uses TRBV10-3 and TRBJ2-5, with TRBD1 matching 10 bases. V gave up 6 bases and J gave up 5 bases; unmatched junction bases: 6. The germline gives CDR1 ENHRY, CDR2 SYGVKD. CDR3 length: 14 residues. The CDR3 DNA follows: TGTGCCATCAGCCCAGACAGGGGGCATGAGACCCAGTACTTC. It encodes CAISPDRGHETQYF.

The chain combines TRBV25-1 with TRBJ1-2; TRBD1 matches at 11 bases. This CDR3 spans 18 amino acids. From germline, CDR1 is MGHDK and CDR2 SYGVNS. Losses at the gene ends were 6 bases for V and 1 base for J; bases not matched to a gene: 13. CDR3 loop: CASSLRSDRGLVNYGYTF. The CDR3 region has the DNA TGTGCCAGCAGCTTAAGGTCGGACAGGGGGCTGGTTAACTATGGCTACACCTTC.

The chain recombines TRBV6-4 with TRBJ2-7, with D tentatively TRBD2 (6 bases). CDR3 length equals 15 residues. CDR1 and CDR2 (germline): MRHNA, SNTAGT. V lost 5 bases, J lost 1 base, and 15 bases lay in between. CDR3 in amino acids: CASSTTGGGSYEQYF. The DNA for the CDR3 is TGTGCCAGCAGTACTACAGGTGGAGGGTCCTACGAGCAGTACTTC.

This chain uses TRBV10-2 with TRBJ2-5; no firm D call. The CDR3 extends over 15 amino acids. V lost 6 bases to trimming and J lost 3 bases, with 17 bases between them. CDR1 and CDR2 (germline): WSHSY, SAAADI. CDR3 loop: CASSPGIGTKETQYF. The CDR3 DNA reads TGCGCCAGCAGCCCTGGGATCGGTACTAAAGAGACCCAGTACTTC.

This clonotype was observed a few times. The chain links TRBV7-9 to TRBJ1-2; tentatively, D is TRBD1 (5 bases). V was pared by 1 base and J by 6 bases, with 15 bases between. The CDR3 has 15 amino acids. Germline V CDR1 and CDR2: SEHNR, FQNEAQ (reference sequence). CDR3 in amino acids: CASSLGGGVGDGYTF. The DNA of the CDR3 is TGTGCCAGCAGCTTAGGGGGAGGGGTAGGGGATGGCTACACCTTC.

This clonotype was observed a few times. V is TRBV12-3 or TRBV12-4 and J is TRBJ1-1; D is unclear. Trimming removed 6 bases from V and 8 bases from J, with 10 bases in between. The CDR3 sequence is 11 residues long. The CDR3 DNA is TGTGCCAGCAGCCCCGGGAGCGAAGCTTTCTTT. Translated: CASSPGSEAFF.

In regard to this clonotype: One end of the junction is discordant with germline, which a read error may explain. The rearrangement joins TRBV7-2 to TRBJ2-5; 10 bases are a match to TRBD1. Germline values: CDR1 SGHTA, CDR2 FQGNSA. The CDR3 spans 15 residues. This CDR3 is CASSLGQGKGETQYF. The CDR3 DNA reads as TGCGCCAGCAGCTTGGGACAGGGGAAGGGAGAGACCCAGTACTTC. The full variable domain, completed using reference TRBV7-2 and TRBJ2-5, is GAGVSQSPSNKVTEKGKDVELRCDPISGHTALYWYRQSLGQGLEFLIYFQGNSAPDKSGLPSDRFSAERTGGSVSTLTIQRTQQEDSAVYLCASSLGQGKGETQYFGPGTRLLVL.

This clonotype occurred many times. V gene TRBV29-1 combines with J gene TRBJ1-1, with 7 bases lining up with TRBD1. The J segment lost 5 bases and the V segment lost 6 bases, leaving 15 bases of the junction unmatched. The CDR3 covers 15 residues. Germline CDR1 reads SQVTM; CDR2 reads ANQGSEA. The CDR3 region has the DNA TGCAGCGTCCCGAAGAGATACAGGGGCGGTACTGAAGCTTTCTTT. Its translation is CSVPKRYRGGTEAFF.

This clonotype was observed a handful of times. V usage is TRBV5-1 and J usage is TRBJ1-1; a possible D gene is TRBD1 (5 bases). Germline-derived CDR1 and CDR2 are SGHRS and YFSETQ. Trimming pared 0 bases from V and 5 bases from J, leaving 14 bases between. This CDR3 comprises 15 residues. CDR3 in amino acids: CASSLEAGRRTEAFF. In nucleotides, the CDR3 is TGCGCCAGCAGCTTGGAGGCAGGGAGAAGGACTGAAGCTTTCTTT.

V is TRBV7-9 and J is TRBJ2-7; TRBD1 might be the D (5 bases). With 6 bases removed from V and 3 bases from J, the gap between germline ends came to 18 bases. Germline lookup yields CDR1 SEHNR and CDR2 FQNEAQ (reference sequence). The CDR3 loop spans 15 amino acids. The CDR3 loop reads CASRNGHLPIYEQYF. CDR3 coding DNA: TGTGCCAGCAGAAACGGACATTTACCTATCTACGAGCAGTACTTC.

Worth noting for this clonotype: A clone one base away is much larger, so this may be a read error. The chain combines TRBV10-3 with TRBJ1-2; D call uncertain. Germline V lookup: CDR1 ENHRY, CDR2 SYGVKD. This CDR3 region has 13 residues. CDR3 DNA: TGTGCCGTCCGGGCCCCGGGAAACTATAGCTACACCTTC. Amino acid sequence: CAVRAPGNYSYTF.

With respect to this clonotype: This may be a read error, as it is one base from a much larger clone. This chain joins TRBV29-1 and TRBJ2-2; 8 bases map to TRBD2. The CDR3 is made up of 14 amino acids. Germline loops: CDR1 SQVTM, CDR2 ANQGSEA. The V segment lost 4 bases and the J segment 2 bases; nucleotides outside the gene matches: 3. The CDR3: CSVGVAGNTGELFF. The CDR3 region has the DNA TGCAGCGTTGGGGTAGCGGGAAACACCGGGGAGCTGTTTTTT.

The rearrangement links TRBV14 to TRBJ1-3; unclear D gene. This CDR3 contains 11 residues. Trimming cost V 7 bases and J 8 bases, with 9 bases left between them. In germline, CDR1 is SGHDN, CDR2 FVKESK. This CDR3 reads CASTSAYTIYF. The CDR3, as DNA: TGTGCCAGCACCAGTGCTTACACCATATATTTT.

As for this clonotype: Compared with germline, one end of the junction differs, possibly owing to a read error. The V call is TRBV2, the J call TRBJ2-5; D is undetermined. The V gene's germline CDR1 is SNHLY and CDR2 FYNNEI. This CDR3 contains 9 residues. Here the CDR3 reads CASSESQYF. CDR3 nucleotides: TGTGCCAGCAGTGAGAGCCAGTACTTC.

This chain links TRBV20-1 with TRBJ1-5; D is perhaps TRBD1 (5 bases). There are 13 residues in the CDR3. The V gene lost 5 bases and the J gene lost 7 bases, with 15 bases spanning the gap. Germline CDR1 is DFQATT and CDR2 is SNEGSKA (reference sequence). Here the CDR3 DNA reads TGCAGTGCTCGGGGGGGGAATTGGCAGCCCCAGCATTTT. This translates into CSARGGNWQPQHF.

This clonotype was detected ten times or more. The rearrangement links TRBV5-1 to TRBJ1-3, with unresolved D. Germline lookup yields CDR1 SGHRS and CDR2 YFSETQ. Trimming removed 0 bases from V and 2 bases from J, with 6 bases in between. The CDR3 runs 14 residues. In DNA form, the CDR3 reads TGCGCCAGCAGCTTGGGCAGTGCTGGAAACACCATATATTTT. It yields the protein CASSLGSAGNTIYF.

This chain links TRBV19 with TRBJ1-2, with D unclear. There are 14 residues in the CDR3. The germline CDR1 and CDR2 sequences are LNHDA and SQIVND (reference sequence). Trimming removed 2 bases at V and 1 base at J, with 8 bases between. For the CDR3, the DNA is TGTGCCAGTAGTATACGCCGGAATAACTATGGCTACACCTTC. Protein sequence: CASSIRRNNYGYTF.

The chain joins TRBV29-1 to TRBJ2-7; the D gene is possibly TRBD2 (5 bases). The V and J ends lost 3 bases and 6 bases respectively, with 12 bases between them. CDR3 size: 12 residues. Germline V lookup: CDR1 SQVTM, CDR2 ANQGSEA. CDR3 residues: CSVEAGGSEQYF. In DNA form, the CDR3 reads TGCAGCGTTGAGGCGGGCGGCTCCGAGCAGTACTTC.

The V call is TRBV7-9, the J call TRBJ2-2, with no clear D. CDR1 SEHNR and CDR2 FQNEAQ come from the germline V gene (reference sequence). This CDR3 contains 13 residues. V was cut by 6 bases and J by 5 bases, with 10 bases left in between. Here the CDR3 DNA reads TGTGCCAGCAGATTGACCTATACCGGGGAGCTGTTTTTT. Amino acids: CASRLTYTGELFF. The full variable domain, its missing parts supplied by reference TRBV7-9 and TRBJ2-2, is DTGVSQNPRHKITKRGQNVTFRCDPISEHNRLYWYRQTLGQGPEFLTYFQNEAQLEKSRLLSDRFSAERPKGSFSTLEIQRTEQGDSAMYLCASRLTYTGELFFGEGSRLTVL.